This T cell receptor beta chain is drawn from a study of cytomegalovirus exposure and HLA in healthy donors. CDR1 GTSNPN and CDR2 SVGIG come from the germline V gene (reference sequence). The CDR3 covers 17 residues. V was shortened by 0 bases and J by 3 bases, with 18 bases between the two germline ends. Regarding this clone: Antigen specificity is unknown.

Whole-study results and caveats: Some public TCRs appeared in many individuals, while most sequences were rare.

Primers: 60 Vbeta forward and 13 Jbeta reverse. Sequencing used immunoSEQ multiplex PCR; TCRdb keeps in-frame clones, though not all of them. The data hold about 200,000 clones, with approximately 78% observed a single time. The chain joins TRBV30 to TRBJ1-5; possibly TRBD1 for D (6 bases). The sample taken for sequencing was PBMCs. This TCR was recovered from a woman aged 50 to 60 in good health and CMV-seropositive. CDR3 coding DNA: TGTGCCTGGAGTGTGTACTCCGGGGGGGGCTACAATCAGCCCCAGCATTTT. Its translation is CAWSVYSGGGYNQPQHF.